This is a list of T cell receptor beta chains from one sample in a study of cytomegalovirus exposure and HLA in healthy donors. Sequencing was performed with immunoSEQ multiplex PCR; in TCRdb, only in-frame clones are kept and a portion is missing. The sample carries hundreds of thousands of clones, around four fifths recorded once. Specimen: PBMCs. The receptors derive from a boy between 2 and 15 years old in good health and CMV-seronegative. The CDR3 runs from the conserved cysteine through the conserved F or W. Fields, in order: J gene, D gene, V gene, clone size, CDR3 DNA, CDR3 protein. D genes are given only for firm matches. Size tells how often a clone was seen (once, few, many) or the class of an expanded clone, and some rows leave it out.

TRBJ1-6 | - | TRBV27 | - | TGTGCCAGCAGTCCGATGACAGTTAGCTCCTATAATTCACCCCTCCACTTT | CASSPMTVSSYNSPLHF
TRBJ2-7 | TRBD2 | TRBV30 | - | TGTGCCTGGAGTAAGGGCCCGGGAGGGCCAAACGAGCAGTACTTC | CAWSKGPGGPNEQYF
TRBJ2-7 | TRBD2 | TRBV11-2 | - | TGTGCCAGCAGCTCCGGACTAGCGGGACCGTTTAGCTCCTACGAGCAGTACTTC | CASSSGLAGPFSSYEQYF
TRBJ1-5 | - | TRBV27 | - | TGTGCCAGCAGTTTTGGGCCCTCAGGTAGCAATCAGCCCCAGCATTTT | CASSFGPSGSNQPQHF
TRBJ1-5 | TRBD1 | TRBV6-1 | once | TGTGCCAGCAGCTCGGGACAGGGACCTCAGCCCCAGCATTTT | CASSSGQGPQPQHF
TRBJ2-5 | TRBD2 | TRBV7-2 | few | TGTGCCAGCAGCTCCGGGACTAAGGTCTGGGAGACCCAGTACTTC | CASSSGTKVWETQYF
TRBJ2-1 | - | TRBV1 | - | TGCACCAGCAGCCAGGCGGCGGGAGACTGTAACTATGAGCAGTTCTTC | CTSSQAAGDCNYEQFF
TRBJ2-1 | TRBD2 | TRBV7-6 | - | TGTGCCAGCAGCTCGGGACTAACCCACAATGAGCAGTTCTTC | CASSSGLTHNEQFF
TRBJ1-4 | - | TRBV28 | - | TGTGCCAGCAGCGATACAGGGTGGAGTGAAAAACTGTTTTTT | CASSDTGWSEKLFF
TRBJ2-3 | - | TRBV7-9 | - | TGTGCCAGCAGCTTACTCCGCGGTCAAGGTAGCACAGATACGCAGTATTTT | CASSLLRGQGSTDTQYF
TRBJ2-7 | TRBD1 | TRBV11-2 | - | TGTGCCAGCAGTACAGGGGGAGGTTTCTACGAGCAGTACTTC | CASSTGGGFYEQYF
TRBJ2-5 | - | TRBV29-1 | once | TGCAGCGTCCCCGGCGGAGGGACCCAGTACTTC | CSVPGGGTQYF
TRBJ2-1 | TRBD2 | TRBV6-4 | - | TGTGCCAGCAGACCCCGGGGGAGGGGAAGGCGCGGGGGGGAATACAATGAGCAGTTCTTC | CASRPRGRGRRGGEYNEQFF
TRBJ2-3 | - | TRBV6-1 | - | TGTGCCAGCAGTGAAGCGGGAGACTCGCCCCCAGATACGCAGTATTTT | CASSEAGDSPPDTQYF
TRBJ2-7 | - | TRBV4-1 | few | TGCGCCAGCAGCCAAGATCAAGAGCAGTACTTC | CASSQDQEQYF
TRBJ2-6 | TRBD1 | TRBV19 | - | TGTGCCAGTAGCCCCGGACAGGGGGTGATCAACGTCCTGACTTTC | CASSPGQGVINVLTF